This TCR beta chain originates from a study of T cells in Graves' hyperthyroidism and ophthalmopathy. Exclusion of patients followed from uncontrolled infection, other autoimmune disease, pregnancy or lactation. On the basis of clinical symptoms, serum thyroxine and TRAb, thyroid ultrasound and orbital computed tomography, diagnoses were made. Cells are PBMCs isolated from about 10 ml of fresh blood. The ends lost 8 bases at V and 1 base at J; junction bases unmatched: 7. Germline V gene sequence: CDR1 MNHEY, CDR2 SMNVEV (reference sequence). This CDR3 contains 14 residues. Amplified TCR beta CDR3 regions derived from RNA transcripts. First-round RT-PCR of the TCR CDR3 relied on the HTBI primer set. TCRdb analysed the multiplex PCR reads with MiXCR anew, one entry per CDR3 protein. The sample shows hundreds of thousands of distinct CDR3 sequences, approximately 15% of them seen only once.

The sequenced material came from blood. The TCR originated in a middle-aged woman with Graves' ophthalmopathy. This chain uses TRBV27 with TRBJ1-2; TRBD1 matches at 7 bases. CDR3 coding DNA: TGTGCCAGCCGGAAACGACAGGGTAACTATGGCTACACCTTC. It encodes CASRKRQGNYGYTF.